Listed below are T cell receptor beta chains from one sample, sequenced in a study of cytomegalovirus exposure and HLA in healthy donors. Measured with immunoSEQ multiplex PCR; TCRdb has only the in-frame clones, and not every one. The table includes about 250,000 clones, about 85% detected once. Sequenced material: PBMCs. The receptors shown here come from a girl aged 2-10 years in good health and CMV-seronegative. Each CDR3 is given with its conserved first and last residue. A D gene is named only where the DNA matches it firmly. Clone size, where shown, is once, few, many, or a class for clones that have expanded.

V	J	D	size	CDR3
TRBV6-5	TRBJ2-7	.	once	CASKTDWSSYEQYF
TRBV9	TRBJ2-2	TRBD1	.	CASSVGRGQGNPGELFF
TRBV25-1	TRBJ1-6	TRBD1	.	CASSRGTAYNSPLHF
TRBV19	TRBJ1-2	.	.	CASTGGPANGYTF
TRBV5-4	TRBJ2-5	.	.	CASSLAGEGGETQYF
TRBV11-2	TRBJ2-6	.	.	CASSLAVGANVLTF
TRBV11-3	TRBJ1-5	TRBD1	.	CASSLMYSRTGPYSNQPQHF
TRBV5-4	TRBJ2-7	.	.	CASSLTGEQYF
TRBV11-2	TRBJ2-1	.	.	CASSREGQSYNEQFF
TRBV7-9	TRBJ1-1	.	.	CASSPLRKNTEAFF
TRBV10-2	TRBJ1-1	.	.	CASTRGVGTEAFF
TRBV28	.	.	few	CASSLGQYEQYF
TRBV6-6	TRBJ1-1	.	once	CATKLPYQGYTEAFF
TRBV5-6	TRBJ2-5	.	.	CASSRQQAQETQYF
TRBV25-1	TRBJ1-2	.	.	CASSQGYGYTF
TRBV5-1	TRBJ2-3	.	.	CASSLGSTATTDTQYF
TRBV6-5	TRBJ1-6	TRBD1	.	CASSYEGQINSPLHF
TRBV15	TRBJ1-2	TRBD1	.	CATSPWTGADGYTF